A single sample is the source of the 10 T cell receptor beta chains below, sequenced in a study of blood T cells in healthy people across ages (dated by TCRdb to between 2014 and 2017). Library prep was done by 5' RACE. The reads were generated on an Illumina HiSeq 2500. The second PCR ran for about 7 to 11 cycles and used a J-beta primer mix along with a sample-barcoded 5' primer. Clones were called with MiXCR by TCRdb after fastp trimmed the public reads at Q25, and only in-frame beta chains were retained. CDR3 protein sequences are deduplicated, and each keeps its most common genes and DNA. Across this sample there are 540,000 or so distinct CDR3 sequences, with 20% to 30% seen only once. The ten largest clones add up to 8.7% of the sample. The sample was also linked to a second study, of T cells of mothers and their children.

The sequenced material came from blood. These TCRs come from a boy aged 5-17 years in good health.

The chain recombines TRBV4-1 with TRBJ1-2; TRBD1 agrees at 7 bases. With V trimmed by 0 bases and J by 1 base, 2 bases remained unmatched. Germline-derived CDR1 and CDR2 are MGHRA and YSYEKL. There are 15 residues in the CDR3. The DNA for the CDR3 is TGCGCCAGCAGCCAAGAAGACAGGGATAACTATGGCTACACCTTC. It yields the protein CASSQEDRDNYGYTF.

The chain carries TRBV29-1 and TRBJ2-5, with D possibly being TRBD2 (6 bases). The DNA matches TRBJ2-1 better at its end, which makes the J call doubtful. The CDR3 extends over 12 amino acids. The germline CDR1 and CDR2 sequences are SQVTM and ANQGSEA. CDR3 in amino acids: CSVVGEVGEQFF. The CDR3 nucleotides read TGCAGCGTTGTGGGGGAGGTCGGTGAGCAGTTCTTC.

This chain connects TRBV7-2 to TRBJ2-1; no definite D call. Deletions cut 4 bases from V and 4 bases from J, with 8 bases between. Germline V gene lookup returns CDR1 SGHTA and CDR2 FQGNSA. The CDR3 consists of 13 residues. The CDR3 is CASSSEAYNEQFF. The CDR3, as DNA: TGTGCCAGCAGCTCAGAAGCTTACAATGAGCAGTTCTTC.

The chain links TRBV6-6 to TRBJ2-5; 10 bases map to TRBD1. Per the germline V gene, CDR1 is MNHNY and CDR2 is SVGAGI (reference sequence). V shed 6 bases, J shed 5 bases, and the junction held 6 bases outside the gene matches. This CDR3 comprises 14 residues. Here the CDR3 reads CASRLTGGWETQYF. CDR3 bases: TGTGCCAGCAGGCTGACAGGGGGCTGGGAGACCCAGTACTTC.

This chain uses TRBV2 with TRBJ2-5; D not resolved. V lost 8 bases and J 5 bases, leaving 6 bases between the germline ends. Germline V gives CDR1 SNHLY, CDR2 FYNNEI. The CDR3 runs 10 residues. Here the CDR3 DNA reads TGTGCCAGCCTCAGGGAGACCCAGTACTTC. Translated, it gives CASLRETQYF.

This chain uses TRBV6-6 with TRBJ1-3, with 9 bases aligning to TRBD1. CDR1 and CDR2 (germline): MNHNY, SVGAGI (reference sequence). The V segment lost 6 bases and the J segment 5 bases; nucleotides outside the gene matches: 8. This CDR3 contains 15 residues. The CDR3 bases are TGTGCCAGCAGCCTGGGGACAGGGCGACGAAACACCATATATTTT. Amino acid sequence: CASSLGTGRRNTIYF.

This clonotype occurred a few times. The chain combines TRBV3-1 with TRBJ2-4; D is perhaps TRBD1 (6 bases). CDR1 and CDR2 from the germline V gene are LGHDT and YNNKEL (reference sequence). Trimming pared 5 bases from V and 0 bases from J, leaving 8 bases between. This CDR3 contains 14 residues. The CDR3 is CASSVQGAKNIQYF. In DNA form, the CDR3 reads TGTGCCAGCAGCGTACAGGGAGCCAAAAACATTCAGTACTTC.

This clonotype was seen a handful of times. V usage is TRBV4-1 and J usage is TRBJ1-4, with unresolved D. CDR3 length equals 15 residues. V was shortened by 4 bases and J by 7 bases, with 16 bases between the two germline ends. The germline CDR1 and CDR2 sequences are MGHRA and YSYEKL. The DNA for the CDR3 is TGCGCCAGCAGCCGTGATTCCTGGCGGGGTGAAAAACTGTTTTTT. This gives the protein CASSRDSWRGEKLFF.

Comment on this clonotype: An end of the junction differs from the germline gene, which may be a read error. CDR3 loop: CASSPPERASYEQYF. The CDR3 DNA reads as TGTGCTAGCAGCCCTCCGGAGCGGGCCTCCTACGAGCAGTACTTC. The chain has TRBV7-7 and TRBJ2-7, with a tentative D call TRBD2 (6 bases). Germline V gene data show CDR1 as SSHAT and CDR2 as FNYEAQ (reference sequence). The CDR3 spans 15 residues.

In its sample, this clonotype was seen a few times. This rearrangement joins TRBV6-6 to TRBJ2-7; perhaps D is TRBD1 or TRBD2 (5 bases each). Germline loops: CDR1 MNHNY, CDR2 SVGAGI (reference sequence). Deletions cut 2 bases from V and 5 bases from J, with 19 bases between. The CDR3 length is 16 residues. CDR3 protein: CASSYTGTLTNHEQYF. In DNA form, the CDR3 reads TGTGCCAGCAGTTACACCGGGACCCTAACCAACCACGAGCAGTACTTC.